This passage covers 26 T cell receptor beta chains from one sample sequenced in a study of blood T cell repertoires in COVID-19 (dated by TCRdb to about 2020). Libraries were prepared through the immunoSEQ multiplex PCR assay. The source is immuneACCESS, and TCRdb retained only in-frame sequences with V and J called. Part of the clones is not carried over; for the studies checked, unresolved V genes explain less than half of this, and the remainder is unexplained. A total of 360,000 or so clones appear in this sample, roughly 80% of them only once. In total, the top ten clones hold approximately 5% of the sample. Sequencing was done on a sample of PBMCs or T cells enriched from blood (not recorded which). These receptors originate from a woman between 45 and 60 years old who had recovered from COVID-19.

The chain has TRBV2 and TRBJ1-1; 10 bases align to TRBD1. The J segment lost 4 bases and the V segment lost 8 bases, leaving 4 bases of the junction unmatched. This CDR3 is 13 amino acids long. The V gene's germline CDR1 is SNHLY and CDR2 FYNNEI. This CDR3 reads CASGTGVLTEAFF. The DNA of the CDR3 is TGTGCCAGCGGGACAGGGGTACTCACTGAAGCTTTCTTT.

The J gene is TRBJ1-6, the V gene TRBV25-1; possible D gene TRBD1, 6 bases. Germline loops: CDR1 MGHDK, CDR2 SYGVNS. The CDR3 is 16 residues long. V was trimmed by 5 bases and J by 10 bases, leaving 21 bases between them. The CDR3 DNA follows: TGTGCCAGCAGTATTACCGGGACAAATGTTTGGTCACCCCTCCACTTT. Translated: CASSITGTNVWSPLHF.

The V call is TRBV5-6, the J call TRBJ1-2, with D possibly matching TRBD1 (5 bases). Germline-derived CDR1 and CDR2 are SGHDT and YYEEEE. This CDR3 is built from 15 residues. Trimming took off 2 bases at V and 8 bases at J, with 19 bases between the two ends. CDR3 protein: CASSFGVRVSLGYTF. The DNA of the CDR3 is TGTGCCAGCAGCTTCGGCGTCAGGGTTTCCTTAGGCTACACCTTC.

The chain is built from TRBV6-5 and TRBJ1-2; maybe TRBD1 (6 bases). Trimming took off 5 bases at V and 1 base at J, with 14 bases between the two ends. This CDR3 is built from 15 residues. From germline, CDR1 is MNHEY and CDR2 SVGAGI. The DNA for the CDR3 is TGTGCCAGCAGTCCCCAGGGGATAATTAACTATGGCTACACCTTC. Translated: CASSPQGIINYGYTF.

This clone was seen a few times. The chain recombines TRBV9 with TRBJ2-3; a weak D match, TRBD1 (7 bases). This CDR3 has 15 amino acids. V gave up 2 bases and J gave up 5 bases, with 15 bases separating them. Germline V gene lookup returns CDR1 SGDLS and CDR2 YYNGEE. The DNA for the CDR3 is TGTGCCAGCAGCGTCGGAGGGGGCGCAGAAGATACGCAGTATTTT. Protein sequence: CASSVGGGAEDTQYF.

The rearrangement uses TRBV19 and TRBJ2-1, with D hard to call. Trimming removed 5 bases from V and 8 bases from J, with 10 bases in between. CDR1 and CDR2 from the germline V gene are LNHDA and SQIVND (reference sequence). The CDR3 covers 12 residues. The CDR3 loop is CASSYSYYEQFF. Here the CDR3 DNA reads TGTGCCAGTAGTTACTCCTATTATGAGCAGTTCTTC. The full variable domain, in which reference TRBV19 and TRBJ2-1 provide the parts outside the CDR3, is DGGITQSPKYLFRKEGQNVTLSCEQNLNHDAMYWYRQDPGQGLRLIYYSQIVNDFQKGDIAEGYSVSREKKESFPLTVTSAQKNPTAFYLCASSYSYYEQFFGPGTRLTVL.

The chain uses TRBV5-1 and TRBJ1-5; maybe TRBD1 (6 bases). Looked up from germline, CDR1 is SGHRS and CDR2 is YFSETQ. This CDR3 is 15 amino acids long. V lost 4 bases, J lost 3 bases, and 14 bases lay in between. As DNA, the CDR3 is TGCGCCAGCAGCCAATACCGGGACACCAATCAGCCCCAGCATTTT. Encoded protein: CASSQYRDTNQPQHF.

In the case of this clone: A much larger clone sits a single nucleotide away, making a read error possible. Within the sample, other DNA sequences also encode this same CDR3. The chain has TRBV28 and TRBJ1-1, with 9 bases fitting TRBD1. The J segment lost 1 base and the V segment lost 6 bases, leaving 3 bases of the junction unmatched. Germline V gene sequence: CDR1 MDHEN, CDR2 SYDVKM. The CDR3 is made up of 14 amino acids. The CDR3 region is CASRPGQGNTEAFF. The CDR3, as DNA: TGTGCCAGCAGACCGGGACAGGGGAACACTGAAGCTTTCTTT.

CDR3 in DNA: TGCGCCAGCAGCCTCGCAGGGGGCGGATTTGGGACTGAAGCTTTCTTT. This sequence encodes CASSLAGGGFGTEAFF. This sequence joins TRBV5-1 and TRBJ1-1, with 8 bases lining up with TRBD1. V shed 4 bases and J 5 bases; nucleotides not matched to a gene: 13. CDR1 is SGHRS and CDR2 is YFSETQ in the germline V gene. The CDR3 runs to 16 residues.

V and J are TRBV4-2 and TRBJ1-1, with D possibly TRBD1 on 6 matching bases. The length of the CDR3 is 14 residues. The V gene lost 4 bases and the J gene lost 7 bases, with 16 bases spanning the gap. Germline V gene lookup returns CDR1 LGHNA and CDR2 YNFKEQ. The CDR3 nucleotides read TGTGCCAGCAGCCTCACCCCAGGGGAAAATGAAGCTTTCTTT. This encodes CASSLTPGENEAFF.

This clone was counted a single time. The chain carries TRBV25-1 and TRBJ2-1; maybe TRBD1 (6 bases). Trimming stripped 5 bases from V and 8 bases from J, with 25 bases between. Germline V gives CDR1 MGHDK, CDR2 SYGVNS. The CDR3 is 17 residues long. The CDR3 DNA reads TGTGCCAGCAGTAACACAGGGATGAAAAAAAAGGAGGATGAGCAGTTCTTC. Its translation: CASSNTGMKKKEDEQFF. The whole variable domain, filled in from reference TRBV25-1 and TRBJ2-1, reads EADIYQTPRYLVIGTGKKITLECSQTMGHDKMYWYQQDPGMELHLIHYSYGVNSTEKGDLSSESTVSRIRTEHFPLTLESARPSHTSQYLCASSNTGMKKKEDEQFFGPGTRLTVL.

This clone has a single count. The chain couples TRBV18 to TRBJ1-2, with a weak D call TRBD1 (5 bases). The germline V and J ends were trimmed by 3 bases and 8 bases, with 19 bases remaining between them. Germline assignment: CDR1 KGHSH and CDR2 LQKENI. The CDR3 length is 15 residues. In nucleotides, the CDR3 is TGTGCCAGCTCACCGGTCGGGGGACCGAGCGAAGGCTACACCTTC. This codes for CASSPVGGPSEGYTF.

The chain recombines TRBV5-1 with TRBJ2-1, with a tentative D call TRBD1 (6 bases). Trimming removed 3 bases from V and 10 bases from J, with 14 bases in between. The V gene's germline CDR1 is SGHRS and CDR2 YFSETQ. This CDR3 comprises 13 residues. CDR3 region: CASSSDYTGEQFF. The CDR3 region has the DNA TGCGCCAGCAGCTCCGACTACACAGGGGAGCAGTTCTTC.

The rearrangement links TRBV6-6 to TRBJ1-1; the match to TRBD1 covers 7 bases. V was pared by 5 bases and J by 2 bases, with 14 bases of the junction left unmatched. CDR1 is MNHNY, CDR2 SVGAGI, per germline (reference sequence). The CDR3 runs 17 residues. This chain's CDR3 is CASSLIQGIVGNTEAFF. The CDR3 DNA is TGTGCCAGCAGTCTAATACAGGGGATCGTCGGTAACACTGAAGCTTTCTTT.

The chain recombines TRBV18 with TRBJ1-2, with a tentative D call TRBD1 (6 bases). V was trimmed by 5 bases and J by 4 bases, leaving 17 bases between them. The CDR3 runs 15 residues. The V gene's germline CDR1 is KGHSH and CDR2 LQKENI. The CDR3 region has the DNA TGTGCCAGCTCAGCTTTGGGGGCGCGGGTCTATGGCTACACCTTC. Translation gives CASSALGARVYGYTF.

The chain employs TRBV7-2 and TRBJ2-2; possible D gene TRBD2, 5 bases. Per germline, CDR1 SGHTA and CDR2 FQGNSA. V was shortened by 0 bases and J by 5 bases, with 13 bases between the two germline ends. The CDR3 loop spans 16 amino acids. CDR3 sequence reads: CASSLAGRSGTGELFF. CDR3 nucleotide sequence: TGTGCCAGCAGCTTAGCCGGACGCAGCGGTACCGGGGAGCTGTTTTTT.

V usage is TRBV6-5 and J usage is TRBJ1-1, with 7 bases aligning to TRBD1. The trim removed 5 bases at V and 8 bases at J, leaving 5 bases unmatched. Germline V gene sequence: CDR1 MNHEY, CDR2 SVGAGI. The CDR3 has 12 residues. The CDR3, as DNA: TGTGCCAGCAGTCGGGACAGACTCGAAGCTTTCTTT. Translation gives CASSRDRLEAFF.

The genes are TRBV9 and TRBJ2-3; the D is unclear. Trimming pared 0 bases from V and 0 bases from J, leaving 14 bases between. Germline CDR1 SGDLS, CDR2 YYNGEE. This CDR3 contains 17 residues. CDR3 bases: TGTGCCAGCAGCGTAGAAGGAGCCCCGTATAGCACAGATACGCAGTATTTT. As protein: CASSVEGAPYSTDTQYF. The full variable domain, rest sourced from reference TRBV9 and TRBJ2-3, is DSGVTQTPKHLITATGQRVTLRCSPRSGDLSVYWYQQSLDQGLQFLIQYYNGEERAKGNILERFSAQQFPDLHSELNLSSLELGDSALYFCASSVEGAPYSTDTQYFGPGTRLTVL.

CDR3 in DNA: TGTGCCAGCAGTGAACAAGTGGGGAGCTATGGCTACACCTTC. Protein product: CASSEQVGSYGYTF. The rearrangement joins TRBV6-1 to TRBJ1-2; D is ambiguous. V was pared by 2 bases and J by 4 bases, with 11 bases between. There are 14 residues in the CDR3. The V gene's germline CDR1 is MNHNS and CDR2 SASEGT.

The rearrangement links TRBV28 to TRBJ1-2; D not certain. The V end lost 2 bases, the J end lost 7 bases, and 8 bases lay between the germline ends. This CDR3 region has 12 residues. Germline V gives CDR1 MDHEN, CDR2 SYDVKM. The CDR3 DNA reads TGTGCCAGCAGTTTACCCTCACTTGGCTACACCTTC. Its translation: CASSLPSLGYTF.

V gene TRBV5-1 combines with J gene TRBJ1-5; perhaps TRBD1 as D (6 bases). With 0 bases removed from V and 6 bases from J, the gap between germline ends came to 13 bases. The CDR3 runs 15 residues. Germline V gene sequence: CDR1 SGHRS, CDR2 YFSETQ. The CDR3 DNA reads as TGCGCCAGCAGCTTGGAGCCAGGGGTGGGTCAGCCCCAGCATTTT. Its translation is CASSLEPGVGQPQHF.

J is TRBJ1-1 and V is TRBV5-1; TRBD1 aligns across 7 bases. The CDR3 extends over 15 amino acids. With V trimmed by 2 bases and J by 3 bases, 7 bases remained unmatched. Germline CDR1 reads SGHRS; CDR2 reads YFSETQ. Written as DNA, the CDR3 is TGCGCCAGCAGCTTAAAACAGGGGCCGTACACTGAAGCTTTCTTT. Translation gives CASSLKQGPYTEAFF.

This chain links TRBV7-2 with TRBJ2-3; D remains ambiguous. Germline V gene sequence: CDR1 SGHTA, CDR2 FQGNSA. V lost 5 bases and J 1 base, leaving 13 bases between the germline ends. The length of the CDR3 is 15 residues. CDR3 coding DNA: TGTGCCAGCAGCCGCGGCAACGGCCGCACAGATACGCAGTATTTT. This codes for CASSRGNGRTDTQYF.

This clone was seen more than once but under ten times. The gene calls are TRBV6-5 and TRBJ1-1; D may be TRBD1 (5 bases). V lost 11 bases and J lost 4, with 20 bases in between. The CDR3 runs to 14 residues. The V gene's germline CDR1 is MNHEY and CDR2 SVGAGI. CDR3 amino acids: CAVGSGARATEAFF. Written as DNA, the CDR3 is TGTGCCGTGGGTAGCGGGGCCCGGGCCACTGAAGCTTTCTTT.

CDR3 in amino acids: CASRVGTNEKLFF. Written as DNA, the CDR3 is TGTGCCAGCAGGGTTGGGACAAACGAAAAACTGTTTTTT. The genes are TRBV7-2 and TRBJ1-4, with D perhaps TRBD1 (6 bases). This CDR3 contains 13 residues. V was trimmed by 6 bases and J by 8 bases, leaving 13 bases between them. The V gene's germline CDR1 is SGHTA and CDR2 FQGNSA.

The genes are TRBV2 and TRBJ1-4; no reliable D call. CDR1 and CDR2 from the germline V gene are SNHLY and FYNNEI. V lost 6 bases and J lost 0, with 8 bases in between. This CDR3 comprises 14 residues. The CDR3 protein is CASRSDTTNEKLFF. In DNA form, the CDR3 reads TGTGCCAGCAGGTCAGATACAACTAATGAAAAACTGTTTTTT.